This T cell receptor (beta chain) was found in a study of T-cell reconstitution after alpha-beta-depleted transplantation in children. This clonotype has at least ten counts. For TCRbeta, the library was prepared with unique molecular identifiers. TCRdb re-called the PCR reads with MiXCR, one entry per CDR3 protein. The table shows almost 500,000 distinct CDR3 sequences, with about an eighth occurring only once. In germline, CDR1 is MDHEN, CDR2 SYDVKM. V dropped 4 bases and J dropped 2 bases, with 9 bases sitting between them. This CDR3 contains 13 residues. The material sequenced was PBMCs from the stem cell graft donor, taken from the stem cell graft. The V gene is TRBV28, the J gene TRBJ2-7, with D hard to call. The origin of this receptor is a human donor who donated a stem cell graft to a child with combined immunodeficiency. CDR3 region: CASSSLWPYEQYF. The CDR3 region has the DNA TGTGCCAGCAGTTCCTTGTGGCCCTACGAGCAGTACTTC.